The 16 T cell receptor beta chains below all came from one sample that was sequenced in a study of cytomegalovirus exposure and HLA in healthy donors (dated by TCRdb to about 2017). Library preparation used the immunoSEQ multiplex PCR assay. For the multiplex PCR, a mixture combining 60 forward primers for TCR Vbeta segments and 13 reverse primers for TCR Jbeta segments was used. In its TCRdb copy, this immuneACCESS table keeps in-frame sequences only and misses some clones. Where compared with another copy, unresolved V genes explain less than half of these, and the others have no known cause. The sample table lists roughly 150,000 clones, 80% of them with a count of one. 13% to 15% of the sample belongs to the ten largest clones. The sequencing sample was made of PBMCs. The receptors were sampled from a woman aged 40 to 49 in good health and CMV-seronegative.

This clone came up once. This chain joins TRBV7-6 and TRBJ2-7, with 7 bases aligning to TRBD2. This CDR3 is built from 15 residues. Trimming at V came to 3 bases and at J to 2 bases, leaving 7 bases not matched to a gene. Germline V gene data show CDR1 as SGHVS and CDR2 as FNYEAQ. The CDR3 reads CASSLVAGEPYEQYF. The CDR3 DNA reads TGTGCCAGCAGCTTGGTCGCGGGGGAACCCTACGAGCAGTACTTC.

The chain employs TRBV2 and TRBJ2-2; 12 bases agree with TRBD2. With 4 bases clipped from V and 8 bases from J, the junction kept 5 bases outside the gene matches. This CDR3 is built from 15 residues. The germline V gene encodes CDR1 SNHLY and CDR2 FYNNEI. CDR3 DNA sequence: TGTGCCAGCAGTGCAGGACTAGCGGGGACTGGGGAGCTGTTTTTT. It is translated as CASSAGLAGTGELFF.

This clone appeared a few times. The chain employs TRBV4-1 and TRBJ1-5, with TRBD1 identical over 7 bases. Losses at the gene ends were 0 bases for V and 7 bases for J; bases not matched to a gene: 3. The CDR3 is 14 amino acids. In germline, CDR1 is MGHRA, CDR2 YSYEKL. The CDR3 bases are TGCGCCAGCAGCCAAGAGGGCAGGGGGCAGCCCCAGCATTTT. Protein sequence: CASSQEGRGQPQHF.

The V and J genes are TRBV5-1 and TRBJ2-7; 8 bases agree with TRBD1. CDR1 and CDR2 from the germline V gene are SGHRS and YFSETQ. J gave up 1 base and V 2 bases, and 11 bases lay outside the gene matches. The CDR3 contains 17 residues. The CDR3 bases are TGCGCCAGCAGCTTCGGAACTCGACAGGGGTCTTCCTACGAGCAGTACTTC. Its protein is CASSFGTRQGSSYEQYF. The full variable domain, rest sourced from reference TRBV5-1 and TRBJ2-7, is KAGVTQTPRYLIKTRGQQVTLSCSPISGHRSVSWYQQTPGQGLQFLFEYFSETQRNKGNFPGRFSGRQFSNSRSEMNVSTLELGDSALYLCASSFGTRQGSSYEQYFGPGTRLTVT.

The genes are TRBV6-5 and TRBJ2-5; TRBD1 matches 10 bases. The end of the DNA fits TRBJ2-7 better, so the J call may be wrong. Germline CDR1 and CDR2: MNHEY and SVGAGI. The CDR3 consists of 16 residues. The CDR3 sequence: CASSYSGTGVSYEQYF. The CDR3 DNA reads TGTGCCAGCAGTTACTCCGGGACAGGGGTCTCCTACGAGCAGTACTTC.

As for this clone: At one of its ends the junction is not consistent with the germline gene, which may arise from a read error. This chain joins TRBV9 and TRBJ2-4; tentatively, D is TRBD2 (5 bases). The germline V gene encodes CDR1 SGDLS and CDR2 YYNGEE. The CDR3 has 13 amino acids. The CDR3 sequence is CASGSEGKNSQYF. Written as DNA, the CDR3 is TGTGCCAGCGGGTCCGAGGGCAAAAACAGTCAGTACTTC.

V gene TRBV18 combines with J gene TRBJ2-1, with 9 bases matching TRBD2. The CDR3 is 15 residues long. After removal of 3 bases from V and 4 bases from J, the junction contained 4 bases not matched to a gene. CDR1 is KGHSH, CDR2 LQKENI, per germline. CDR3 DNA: TGTGCCAGCTCACCGAGCGGGAGGCTATACAATGAGCAGTTCTTC. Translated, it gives CASSPSGRLYNEQFF.

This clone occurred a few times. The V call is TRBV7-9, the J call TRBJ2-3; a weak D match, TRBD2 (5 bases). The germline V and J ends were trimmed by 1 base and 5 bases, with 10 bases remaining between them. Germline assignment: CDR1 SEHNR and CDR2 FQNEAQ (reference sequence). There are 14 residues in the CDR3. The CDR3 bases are TGTGCCAGCAGCTTAGAGGGAGACGGAGATACGCAGTATTTT. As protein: CASSLEGDGDTQYF.

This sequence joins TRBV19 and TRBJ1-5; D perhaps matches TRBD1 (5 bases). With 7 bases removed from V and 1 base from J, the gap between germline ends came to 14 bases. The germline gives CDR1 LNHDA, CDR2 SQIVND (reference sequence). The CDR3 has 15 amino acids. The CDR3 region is CASTTSGLSNQPQHF. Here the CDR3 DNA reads TGTGCCAGTACCACGTCGGGACTGAGCAATCAGCCCCAGCATTTT.

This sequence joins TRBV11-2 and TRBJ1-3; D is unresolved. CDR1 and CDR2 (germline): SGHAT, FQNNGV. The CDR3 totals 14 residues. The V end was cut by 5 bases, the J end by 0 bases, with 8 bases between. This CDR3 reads CASSKQPSGNTIYF. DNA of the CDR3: TGTGCCAGCAGCAAACAGCCCTCTGGAAACACCATATATTTT.

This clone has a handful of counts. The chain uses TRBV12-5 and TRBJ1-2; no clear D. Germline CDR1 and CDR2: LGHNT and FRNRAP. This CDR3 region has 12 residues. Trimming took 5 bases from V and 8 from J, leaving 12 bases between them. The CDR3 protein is CASGIPPRGYTF. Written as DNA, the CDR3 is TGTGCTAGTGGTATTCCACCACGGGGCTACACCTTC.

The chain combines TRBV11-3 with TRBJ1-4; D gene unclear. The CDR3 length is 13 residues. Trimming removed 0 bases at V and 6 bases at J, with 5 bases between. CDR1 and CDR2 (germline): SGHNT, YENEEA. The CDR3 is CASSLEFDEKLFF. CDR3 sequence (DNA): TGTGCCAGCAGCTTAGAATTCGATGAAAAACTGTTTTTT.

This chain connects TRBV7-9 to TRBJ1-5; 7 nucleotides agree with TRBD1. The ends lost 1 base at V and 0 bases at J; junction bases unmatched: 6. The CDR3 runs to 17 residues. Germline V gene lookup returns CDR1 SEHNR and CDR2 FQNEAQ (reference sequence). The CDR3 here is CASSLGQGGYSNQPQHF. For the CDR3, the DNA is TGTGCCAGCAGCTTAGGGCAGGGGGGCTATAGCAATCAGCCCCAGCATTTT.

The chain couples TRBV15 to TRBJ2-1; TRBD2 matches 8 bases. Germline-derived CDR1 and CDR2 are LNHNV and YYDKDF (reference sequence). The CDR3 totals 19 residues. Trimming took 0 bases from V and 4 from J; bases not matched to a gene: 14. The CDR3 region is CATSRDSGGRGGWYNEQFF. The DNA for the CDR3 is TGTGCCACCAGCAGAGATTCGGGGGGGAGAGGGGGTTGGTACAATGAGCAGTTCTTC.

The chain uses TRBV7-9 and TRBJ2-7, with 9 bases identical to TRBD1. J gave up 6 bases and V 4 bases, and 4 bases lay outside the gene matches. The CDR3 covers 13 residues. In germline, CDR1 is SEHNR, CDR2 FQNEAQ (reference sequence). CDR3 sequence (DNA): TGTGCCAGCAGCTACAGGGGGCAAGCCGAGCAGTACTTC. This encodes CASSYRGQAEQYF.

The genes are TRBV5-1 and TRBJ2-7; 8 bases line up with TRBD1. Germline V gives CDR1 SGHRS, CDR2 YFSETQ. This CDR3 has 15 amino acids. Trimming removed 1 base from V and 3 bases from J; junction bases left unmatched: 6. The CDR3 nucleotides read TGCGCCAGCAGCTTGAGGCAGGGGGCGGGCTACGAGCAGTACTTC. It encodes CASSLRQGAGYEQYF.